This T cell receptor beta chain was obtained from a study of blood T cell repertoires in COVID-19. Sequenced by immunoSEQ multiplex PCR; TCRdb stores in-frame clones only, minus some. The sample has around 400,000 clones, roughly 88% seen once. Germline V gives CDR1 MNHEY, CDR2 SMNVEV (reference sequence). The CDR3 runs to 15 residues. The V gene end was trimmed by 6 bases and the J gene end by 4 bases; junction bases not matched to a gene: 6. The clonotype originates from a woman aged 18-29 years who had been exposed to COVID-19. V gene TRBV27 combines with J gene TRBJ2-3; 11 nucleotides agree with TRBD2. The material sequenced was PBMCs or T cells enriched from blood (not recorded which). CDR3 sequence reads: CASRELAGVADTQYF. The CDR3 DNA reads as TGTGCCAGCAGAGAACTAGCGGGAGTTGCAGATACGCAGTATTTT.